The clone carrying this T cell receptor (beta chain) was detected many times. Its target is not known. This beta chain is an unintended read in a library built for alpha chains; its size means little. The record originates from a study of spatial heterogeneity in lung cancer. Study as a whole: Alpha-chain sequences were consistently detected in smaller numbers than beta-chain sequences. The study's findings and limits: There were more appearances of ubiquitous expanded tumor TCRs in blood at resection than at follow-up.

Each CDR3 protein gets one entry after TCRdb re-called the 5' RACE reads with MiXCR. The data show some 11,000 distinct CDR3 sequences, roughly 3.5% seen once. The time point denotes: sample taken at primary tumor resection. Researchers sequenced whole RNA taken from tumor, nontumor lung or frozen PBMC without sorting. The donors, 70 to 80 patients with untreated early-stage non-small cell lung cancer, provided the samples. V shed 3 bases and J shed 3 bases, with 12 bases lying between them. The CDR3 consists of 14 residues. This TCR came from a female donor with early-stage non-small cell lung cancer. The chain uses TRBV12-3 or TRBV12-4 and TRBJ2-7, with D possibly TRBD2 on 5 matching bases. The material sequenced was PBMCs, taken at surgery. CDR3 residues: CASSFQRLNYEQYF. In DNA, the CDR3 is TGTGCCAGCAGTTTCCAGCGGTTAAACTACGAGCAGTACTTC.